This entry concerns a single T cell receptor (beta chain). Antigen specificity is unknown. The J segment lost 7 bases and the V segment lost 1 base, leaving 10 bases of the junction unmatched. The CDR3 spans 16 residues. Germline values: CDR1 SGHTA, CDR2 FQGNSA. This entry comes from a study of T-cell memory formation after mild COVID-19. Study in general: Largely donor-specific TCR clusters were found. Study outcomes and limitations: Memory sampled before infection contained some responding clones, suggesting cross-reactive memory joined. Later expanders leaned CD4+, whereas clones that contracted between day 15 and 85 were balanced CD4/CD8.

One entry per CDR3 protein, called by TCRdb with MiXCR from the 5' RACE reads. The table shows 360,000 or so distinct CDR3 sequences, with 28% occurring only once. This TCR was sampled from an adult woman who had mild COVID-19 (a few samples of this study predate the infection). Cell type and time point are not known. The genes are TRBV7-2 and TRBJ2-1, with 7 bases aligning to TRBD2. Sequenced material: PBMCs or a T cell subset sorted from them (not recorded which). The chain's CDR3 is CASSLEDFWGGNEQFF. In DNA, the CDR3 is TGTGCCAGCAGCTTAGAAGACTTTTGGGGGGGGAATGAGCAGTTCTTC.